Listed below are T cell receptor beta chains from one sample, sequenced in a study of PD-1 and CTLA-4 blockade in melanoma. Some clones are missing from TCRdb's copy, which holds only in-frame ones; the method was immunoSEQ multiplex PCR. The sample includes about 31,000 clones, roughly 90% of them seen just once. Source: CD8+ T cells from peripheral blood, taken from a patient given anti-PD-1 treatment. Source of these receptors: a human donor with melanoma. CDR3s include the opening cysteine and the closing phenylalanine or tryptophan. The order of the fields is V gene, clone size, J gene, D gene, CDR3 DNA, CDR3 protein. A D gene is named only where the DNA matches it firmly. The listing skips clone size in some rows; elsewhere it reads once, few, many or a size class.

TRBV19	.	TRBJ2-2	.	TGTGCCAGTAACCCGTCGGCCACCGGGGAGCTGTTTTTT	CASNPSATGELFF
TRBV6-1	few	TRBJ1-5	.	TGTGCCAGCAGTGAAGGGGATAGCAATCAGCCCCAGCATTTT	CASSEGDSNQPQHF
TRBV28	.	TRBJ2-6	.	TGTGCCGCGCGGGGTTCCCTCGGGGCCAACGTCCTGACTTTC	CAARGSLGANVLTF
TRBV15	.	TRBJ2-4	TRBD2	TGTGCCACCGGAGGGACTACCAAAAACATTCAGTACTTC	CATGGTTKNIQYF
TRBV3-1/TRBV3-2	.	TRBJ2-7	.	TGTGCCAGCAGCCAACCAGCTTCAGGGCACTACGAGCAGTACTTC	CASSQPASGHYEQYF
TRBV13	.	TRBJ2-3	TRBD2	TGTGCCAGCAGCGCGGGACTAGCGGGAGAAATCCCAGATACGCAGTATTTT	CASSAGLAGEIPDTQYF
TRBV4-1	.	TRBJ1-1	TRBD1	TGCGCCAGCAGCCCCGGGACAGATGAAGCTTTCTTT	CASSPGTDEAFF
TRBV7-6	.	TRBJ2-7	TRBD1	TGTGCCAGCAGCGAAGACAGGGGGCGGCGCGAGCAGTACTTC	CASSEDRGRREQYF
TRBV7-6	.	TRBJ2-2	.	TGTGCCAGCAGCTCCACAAACACCGGGGAGCTGTTTTTT	CASSSTNTGELFF
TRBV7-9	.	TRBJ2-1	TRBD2	TGTGCCAGCAGCCGCGGACTAGCGGAGCAGTTCTTC	CASSRGLAEQFF